This T cell receptor (beta chain) was found in a study of T cells in Graves' hyperthyroidism and ophthalmopathy. Study outcomes and limitations: Onset of ophthalmopathy came a median approximately 6.5 months after the model predicted it. Most thyroid clonotypes that were expanded above 0.001 also turned up in blood.

This CDR3 is 14 amino acids long. Germline V gene sequence: CDR1 SGHVS, CDR2 FQNEAQ. The V end was cut by 3 bases, the J end by 4 bases, with 12 bases between. Researchers took RNA transcripts and amplified the TCR beta CDR3 regions from them. HTBI primers were used for first-round RT-PCR of the TCR CDR3. TCRdb called the multiplex PCR reads again in MiXCR, with one record for every CDR3 protein. This sample yields some 570,000 distinct CDR3 sequences, of which over 15% are seen a single time; approximately 18% belongs to the top ten. In its sample, this clonotype was seen many times. Its specificity is not known. Diagnoses were made from clinical symptoms, serum measures (thyroxine and TRAb), thyroid ultrasound and orbital computed tomography. The PBMCs were taken from roughly 10 ml of fresh peripheral blood.

The source of this sequence is a woman between 18 and 30 years old with Graves' ophthalmopathy. This chain uses TRBV7-8 with TRBJ1-1; D is ambiguous. The sequenced sample consisted of blood. CDR3 sequence (DNA): TGTGCCAGCAGCTTCCAGTCGAGGAGCACTGAAGCTTTCTTT. Protein product: CASSFQSRSTEAFF. Full variable domain (rest looked up from reference TRBV7-8 and TRBJ1-1): GAGVSQSPRYKVAKRGQDVALRCDPISGHVSLFWYQQALGQGPEFLTYFQNEAQLDKSGLPSDRFFAERPEGSVSTLKIQRTQQEDSAVYLCASSFQSRSTEAFFGQGTRLTVV.